This passage covers 17 T cell receptor beta chains from one sample sequenced in a study of blood T cell repertoires in COVID-19. Sequencing was performed with immunoSEQ multiplex PCR; in TCRdb, only in-frame clones are kept and a portion is missing. The table records roughly 79,000 clones, approximately 80% of them present only once. Specimen: peripheral blood. The origin of the receptors is a man in his fifties or sixties with active or convalescent COVID-19.

The rearrangement links TRBV5-6 to TRBJ1-1; D not resolved. The V gene lost 2 bases and the J gene lost 1 base, with 24 bases spanning the gap. The germline gives CDR1 SGHDT, CDR2 YYEEEE. The CDR3 has 19 residues. The CDR3 is CASSLGPGYRSVPNTEAFF. The CDR3 nucleotides are TGTGCCAGCAGCTTAGGACCGGGGTATAGGTCTGTCCCGAACACTGAAGCTTTCTTT.

The chain employs TRBV19 and TRBJ1-4; tentative D call: TRBD1 (6 bases). Germline V gives CDR1 LNHDA, CDR2 SQIVND (reference sequence). V lost 7 bases and J 3 bases, leaving 12 bases between the germline ends. The CDR3 totals 14 residues. CDR3 sequence: CASNRPGANEKLFF. DNA for the CDR3: TGTGCCAGTAATAGGCCAGGGGCTAATGAAAAACTGTTTTTT.

V gene TRBV7-2 combines with J gene TRBJ1-1; D call uncertain. V lost 0 bases, J lost 8 bases, and 4 bases lay in between. The CDR3 spans 11 residues. CDR1 is SGHTA, CDR2 FQGNSA, per germline. For the CDR3, the DNA is TGTGCCAGCAGCTTAGCCTTCGAAGCTTTCTTT. Translating it yields CASSLAFEAFF.

This rearrangement joins TRBV29-1 to TRBJ1-2, with 7 bases lining up with TRBD1. Germline V gives CDR1 SQVTM, CDR2 ANQGSEA. V lost 6 bases, J lost 4 bases, and 8 bases stayed unmatched. The CDR3 sequence is 13 residues long. The CDR3 loop reads CSVQKTGSYGYTF. The CDR3 coding sequence is TGCAGCGTCCAAAAGACAGGGAGCTATGGCTACACCTTC.

V usage is TRBV9 and J usage is TRBJ1-1, with D hard to call. Germline V gives CDR1 SGDLS, CDR2 YYNGEE. With 3 bases removed from V and 0 bases from J, the gap between germline ends came to 12 bases. The CDR3 sequence is 15 residues long. CDR3 in amino acids: CASSAPSGVNTEAFF. The CDR3 nucleotides read TGTGCCAGCAGCGCCCCCTCGGGAGTGAACACTGAAGCTTTCTTT.

The chain carries TRBV11-2 and TRBJ2-7; TRBD2 agrees at 7 bases. After removal of 5 bases from V and 4 bases from J, the junction contained 5 bases not matched to a gene. Germline CDR1 is SGHAT and CDR2 is FQNNGV. The CDR3 extends over 13 amino acids. Here the CDR3 reads CASSLGEGYEQYF. CDR3 bases: TGTGCCAGCAGCCTTGGGGAGGGTTACGAGCAGTACTTC.

The chain combines TRBV7-8 with TRBJ2-1, with 9 bases matching TRBD1. CDR1 is SGHVS and CDR2 is FQNEAQ in the germline V gene. V shed 5 bases and J 7 bases; nucleotides not matched to a gene: 12. This CDR3 contains 16 residues. CDR3 residues: CASSLRDRVIVNEQFF. Here the CDR3 DNA reads TGTGCCAGCAGCCTTCGGGACAGGGTCATCGTGAATGAGCAGTTCTTC.

V and J are TRBV4-2 and TRBJ1-1, with D hard to call. The CDR3 covers 13 residues. Germline CDR1 LGHNA, CDR2 YNFKEQ. V gave up 2 bases and J gave up 0 bases, with 4 bases separating them. CDR3 protein: CASSQTVNTEAFF. The CDR3 nucleotides are TGTGCCAGCAGCCAAACAGTGAACACTGAAGCTTTCTTT.

This chain links TRBV30 with TRBJ1-4; no definite D call. The CDR3 loop spans 14 amino acids. Germline V CDR1 and CDR2: GTSNPN, SVGIG (reference sequence). Between the trimmed V and J ends, which lost 7 bases and 7 bases, there was a span of 19 bases. As DNA, the CDR3 is TGTGCCTTGACGACACAGATAGTCGGTGAAAAACTGTTTTTT. As protein: CALTTQIVGEKLFF.

The CDR3 bases are TGTGCCATCAGTGAGGGGTCAGGGTGGAGATCGCAGTACTTC. It encodes CAISEGSGWRSQYF. This chain uses TRBV10-3 with TRBJ2-7; tentatively, D is TRBD1 (5 bases). Trimming pared 2 bases from V and 9 bases from J, leaving 17 bases between. Germline V gene sequence: CDR1 ENHRY, CDR2 SYGVKD. The CDR3 runs 14 residues.

This clone has just one count. The chain combines TRBV6-1 with TRBJ2-2, with D tentatively TRBD1 (5 bases). The germline CDR1 and CDR2 sequences are MNHNS and SASEGT. This CDR3 has 16 amino acids. V lost 0 bases and J 1 base, leaving 9 bases between the germline ends. The CDR3 protein is CASSEAKGMNTGELFF. CDR3 nucleotides: TGTGCCAGCAGTGAAGCGAAGGGGATGAACACCGGGGAGCTGTTTTTT.

This chain links TRBV5-4 with TRBJ1-4; TRBD1 aligns across 8 bases. The CDR3 extends over 15 amino acids. CDR1 and CDR2 from the germline V gene are SGHNT and YYREEE (reference sequence). J gave up 3 bases and V 4 bases, and 5 bases lay outside the gene matches. The chain's CDR3 is CASSEGQGPNEKLFF. The DNA for the CDR3 is TGTGCCAGCAGCGAAGGACAGGGCCCTAATGAAAAACTGTTTTTT.

The rearrangement joins TRBV3-1 (or the pseudogene TRBV3-2) to TRBJ1-3; the D gene is possibly TRBD1 (6 bases). The V end was cut by 4 bases, the J end by 3 bases, with 19 bases between. This CDR3 is built from 17 residues. The germline V gene has CDR1 LGHDT and CDR2 YNNKEL (reference sequence). Here the CDR3 reads CASSLSTPDRIGNTIYF. CDR3 DNA sequence: TGTGCCAGCAGCCTCTCAACCCCGGACAGAATTGGAAACACCATATATTTT.

The chain has TRBV7-9 and TRBJ1-4, with D maybe TRBD1 (6 bases). The CDR3 extends over 15 amino acids. Germline V CDR1 and CDR2: SEHNR, FQNEAQ (reference sequence). The ends were cut back, 5 bases at V and 1 base at J, with 11 bases in the middle. The CDR3: CASSPWTVTNEKLFF. DNA for the CDR3: TGTGCCAGCAGCCCCTGGACAGTAACTAATGAAAAACTGTTTTTT. The complete variable domain, with remaining parts taken from reference TRBV7-9 and TRBJ1-4, reads DTGVSQNPRHKITKRGQNVTFRCDPISEHNRLYWYRQTLGQGPEFLTYFQNEAQLEKSRLLSDRFSAERPKGSFSTLEIQRTEQGDSAMYLCASSPWTVTNEKLFFGSGTQLSVL.

The chain couples TRBV19 to TRBJ1-1; TRBD1 agrees at 8 bases. Germline V lookup: CDR1 LNHDA, CDR2 SQIVND (reference sequence). This CDR3 contains 13 residues. V shed 6 bases, J shed 6 bases, and the junction held 6 bases outside the gene matches. CDR3 in amino acids: CASSTQGAPEAFF. Here the CDR3 DNA reads TGTGCCAGTAGCACGCAGGGGGCTCCTGAAGCTTTCTTT.

The gene calls are TRBV9 and TRBJ1-5, with TRBD1 matching over 9 bases. V was pared by 3 bases and J by 3 bases, with 10 bases of the junction left unmatched. The CDR3 has 17 residues. Per germline, CDR1 SGDLS and CDR2 YYNGEE. The CDR3 loop reads CASSGTGARPTNQPQHF. The CDR3 nucleotides read TGTGCCAGCAGCGGGACAGGGGCTAGACCCACCAATCAGCCCCAGCATTTT.

V is TRBV19 and J is TRBJ2-5; 14 bases match TRBD2. V dropped 7 bases and J dropped 5; count of bases not matched to a gene: 6. The V gene's germline CDR1 is LNHDA and CDR2 SQIVND (reference sequence). The CDR3 extends over 15 amino acids. The CDR3 nucleotides read TGTGCCAGTACCCGACTAGCGGGGGGGCCGGAGACCCAGTACTTC. Translation: CASTRLAGGPETQYF.